The T cell receptor (beta chain) described here comes from a study of OX40 agonist ivuxolimab in advanced cancers. Concerning the study at large: Ivuxolimab was an agonistic, fully human IgG2 monoclonal antibody directed against OX40 (CD134), a costimulatory receptor. Among the approximately 50 dose-escalation patients, roughly 20 had hepatocellular carcinoma, some 15 melanoma, 9 renal cell carcinoma and 9 head and neck cancer. Patients were allowed to have had prior anti-PD-1, anti-PD-L1 or anti-CTLA-4 therapy, and approximately 40% of the dose-escalation patients had previously received checkpoint inhibitors. Intravenous ivuxolimab was administered to patients every 2 weeks at six dose levels: 0.01, 0.1, 0.3, 1.5, 3 and 10 mg/kg. The monotherapy dose-escalation portion (N of about 57 patients) of the phase I ivuxolimab trial is reported in the paper. In the dose-escalation cohort, approximately 82% of patients were male, and the mean age was about 55 years, with a range of about 23 to 90. Partial responses were achieved by three dose-escalation patients, of whom one had hepatocellular carcinoma and two had cutaneous melanoma. Peripheral TCRbeta sequencing aimed to test whether ivuxolimab altered TCR sequence diversity and caused clonal T-cell expansion. Summary of the overall study and its limitations: On average, CD8+ T cells showed more expanded clones than CD4+ T cells after ivuxolimab. Low levels of normalized T-cell clonal expansion were also shown by some nonresponding patients. Which antigens the clonally expanded peripheral T cells were specific for was not determined. In the 0.1-3.0 mg/kg groups, partial responders were among the patients with the lowest normalized peripheral clonal expansion, particularly in CD8+ T cells. Clonal expansion of both CD4+ and CD8+ blood T cells was observed from baseline to week 6 at doses 0.1 to 3.0 mg/kg.

V loses 5 bases of germline sequence and J loses 2 bases, and the interval between the two ends is 12 bases. The germline V gene (reference sequence) sets CDR1 to SEHNR and CDR2 to FQNEAQ. The CDR3, cysteine through phenylalanine, is 14 amino acids long. The retained sequence is limited to the CDR3, 42 bases, with the frame set at the first base. Genomic DNA was extracted from sorted cells for sequencing of the TCRbeta CDR3 region. TCRbeta CDR3 regions were sequenced using the immunoSEQ Assay. What TCRdb holds here is the immuneACCESS table cut down to in-frame rearrangements. Part of the clones is not present; checked against another copy, under half of the missing clones reflect an unresolved V gene, and the others are unexplained. This sample lists 69,000 or so clones; over 65% were detected once. The ten largest clones add up to roughly 6% of the sample. There are a few counts of this clone. Its antigen target is currently unknown. Per-nucleotide qualities are absent, and no much larger clonotype sits a single base away.

The trial excluded patients who had a history of autoimmune disease or who were on systemic immunosuppression. Peripheral blood for TCR sequencing was drawn from every dose cohort at baseline, at cycle 4 day 1 and at cycle 7 day 1. Samples came from an open-label, multicenter, first-in-human phase I dose-escalation trial of ivuxolimab. The trial enrolled adults with locally advanced or metastatic head and neck squamous cell, hepatocellular, melanoma or renal cell carcinoma. Before TCR sequencing, CD4+ and CD8+ T cells were separately sorted from peripheral blood. The sequencing used CD4+ or CD8+ T cells sorted from blood, collected in a trial of the OX40 agonist ivuxolimab. The receptor chain draws on TRBV7-9 and TRBJ1-2, with the D gene too uncertain to name. The clonotype comes from an adult with an advanced solid tumor such as melanoma, head and neck, liver or kidney cancer. The CDR3 reads CASSGRDQNYGYTF. The sequence in DNA is TGTGCCAGCAGCGGACGGGATCAGAACTATGGCTACACCTTC.